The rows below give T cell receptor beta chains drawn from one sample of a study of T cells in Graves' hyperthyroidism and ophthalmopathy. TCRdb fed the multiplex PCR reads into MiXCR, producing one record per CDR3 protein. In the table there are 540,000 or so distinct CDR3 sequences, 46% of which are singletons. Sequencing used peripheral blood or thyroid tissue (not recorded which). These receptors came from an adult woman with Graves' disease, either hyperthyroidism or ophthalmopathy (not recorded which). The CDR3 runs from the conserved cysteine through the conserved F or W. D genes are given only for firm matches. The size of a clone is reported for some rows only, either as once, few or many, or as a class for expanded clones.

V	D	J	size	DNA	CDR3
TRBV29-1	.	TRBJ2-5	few	TGCAGCGTTGCCGGCATGAGTGCTCAAGAGACCCAGTACTTC	CSVAGMSAQETQYF
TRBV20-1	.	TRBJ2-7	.	TGCAGTGCTAGTGGGCACCCCTACTACGAGCAGTACTTC	CSASGHPYYEQYF
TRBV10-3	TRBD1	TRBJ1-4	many	TGTGCCATCAGTGATCGGGACAGGGGAGAAAAACTGTTTTTT	CAISDRDRGEKLFF
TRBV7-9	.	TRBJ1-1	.	TGTGCCAGCAGCCCCATTCGGGGCCGCAACACTGAAGCTTTCTTT	CASSPIRGRNTEAFF
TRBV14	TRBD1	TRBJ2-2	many	TGTGCCAGCAGCCAGACTTACAGGGGCCGGAACACCGGGGAGCTGTTTTTT	CASSQTYRGRNTGELFF
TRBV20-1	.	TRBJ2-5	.	TGCAGTGCTAGAGATCTAGGGCGCGGGGAGACCCAGTACTTC	CSARDLGRGETQYF
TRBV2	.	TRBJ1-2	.	TGTGCCAGCAGTGAGACCAGAGTAGGGGGCTACACCTTC	CASSETRVGGYTF
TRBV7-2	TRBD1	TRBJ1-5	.	TGTGCCAGCAGCTTAGAGGGAAGGGGGCTGCATCAGCCCCAGCATTTT	CASSLEGRGLHQPQHF
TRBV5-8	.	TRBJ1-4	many	TGTGCCAGCAGCGACGGTGAAAAACTGTTTTTT	CASSDGEKLFF
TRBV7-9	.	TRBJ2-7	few	TGTGCCAGCAGCTCGTCGGTGTGGGGGAACTACGAGCAGTACTTC	CASSSSVWGNYEQYF
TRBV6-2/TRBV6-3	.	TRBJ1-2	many	TGTGCCAGCAGGGCGGGTATGGACTATGGCTACACCTTC	CASRAGMDYGYTF
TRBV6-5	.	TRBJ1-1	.	TGTGCCAGCAGTTATATCCAGAACACTGAAGCTTTCTTT	CASSYIQNTEAFF
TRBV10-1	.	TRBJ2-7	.	TGCGCCAGCAGTCTGACAGAATGGAACGAGCAGTACTTC	CASSLTEWNEQYF
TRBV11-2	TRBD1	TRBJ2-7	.	TGTGCCAGTAGACAGGGGGGACGGCAGTACTTC	CASRQGGRQYF
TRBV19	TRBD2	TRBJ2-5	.	TGTGCCAGCAGACTAGCGGGGGGGCCTGCCCAGGAGACCCAGTACTTC	CASRLAGGPAQETQYF
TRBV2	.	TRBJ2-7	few	TGTGCCAGCAGTGAAAGGTTCTACGAGCAGTACTTC	CASSERFYEQYF
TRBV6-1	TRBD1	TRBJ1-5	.	TGTGCCAGCAGGACTTACAGGGGAGGCAATCAGCCCCAGCATTTT	CASRTYRGGNQPQHF
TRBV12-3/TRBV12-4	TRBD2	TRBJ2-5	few	TGTGCCAGCAGCCTAGGACTAGCGGGAGTTCAGGAGACCCAGTACTTC	CASSLGLAGVQETQYF
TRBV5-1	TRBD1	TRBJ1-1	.	TGCGCCAGCAGAACTAGCGGACAGGCGACTGAAGCTTTCTTT	CASRTSGQATEAFF
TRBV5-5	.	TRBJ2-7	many	TGTGCCAGCAGCTCGATTTTCGACGGGGAGGTCGACGAGCAGTACTTC	CASSSIFDGEVDEQYF
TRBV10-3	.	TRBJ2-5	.	TGTGCCATCAGTGAGGGGGGGTGGGAGACCCAGTACTTC	CAISEGGWETQYF
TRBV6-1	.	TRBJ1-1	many	TGTGCCAGCTCCCCCCGGGCCGTGAACACTGAAGCTTTCTTT	CASSPRAVNTEAFF